This T cell receptor (beta chain) was sequenced in a study of T cells in Graves' hyperthyroidism and ophthalmopathy. This clonotype has only a few counts. Using RNA transcripts as the source, TCR beta CDR3 regions were amplified. The study used the HTBI primer set for a first-round RT-PCR of the TCR CDR3. TCRdb redid the calling of the multiplex PCR reads with MiXCR, one entry per CDR3 protein. The sample consists of around 530,000 distinct CDR3 sequences, 17% of them appearing once. The origin of this receptor is a woman under 30 with Graves' ophthalmopathy. Source material: blood.

CDR3 sequence reads: CASSIGLDPGYYEQYF. The CDR3 DNA follows: TGTGCCAGTAGTATAGGTCTAGACCCGGGTTACTACGAGCAGTACTTC. The rearrangement links TRBV19 to TRBJ2-7; D is ambiguous. The germline CDR1 and CDR2 sequences are LNHDA and SQIVND (reference sequence). The CDR3 length is 16 residues. The germline V and J ends were trimmed by 1 base and 3 bases, with 16 bases remaining between them.